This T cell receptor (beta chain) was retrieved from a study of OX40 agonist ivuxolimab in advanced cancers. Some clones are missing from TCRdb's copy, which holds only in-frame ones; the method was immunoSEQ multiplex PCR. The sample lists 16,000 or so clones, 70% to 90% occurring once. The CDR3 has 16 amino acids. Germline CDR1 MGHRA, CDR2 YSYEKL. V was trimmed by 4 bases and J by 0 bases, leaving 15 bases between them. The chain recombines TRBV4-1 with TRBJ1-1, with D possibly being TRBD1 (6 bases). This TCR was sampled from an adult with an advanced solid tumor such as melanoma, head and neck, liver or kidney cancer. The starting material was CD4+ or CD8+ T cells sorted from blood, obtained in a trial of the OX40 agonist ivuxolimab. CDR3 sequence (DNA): TGCGCCAGCAGCCCAACAGGGTCAGGGCTGAACACTGAAGCTTTCTTT. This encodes CASSPTGSGLNTEAFF.